This is a list of T cell receptor beta chains from one sample in a study of blood T cell repertoires in COVID-19. Assay used: immunoSEQ multiplex PCR; TCRdb lists only in-frame clones, some missing. The sample holds approximately 160,000 clones, roughly four fifths seen once. Input material: PBMCs or T cells enriched from blood (not recorded which). The receptors derive from a man aged 50 to 59 who had recovered from COVID-19. The CDR3 runs from the conserved cysteine through the conserved F or W. D genes are given only for firm matches. Where a row states a size, it is once, few, many or the class of an expanded clone; other rows omit it.

j_gene: TRBJ1-1; abundance: .; v_gene: TRBV11-3; d_gene: TRBD1; CDR3nt: TGTGCCAGCAGCTTAGGGACAGGGGACACTGAAGCTTTCTTT; CDR3aa: CASSLGTGDTEAFF
j_gene: TRBJ1-2; abundance: .; v_gene: TRBV29-1; d_gene: TRBD1; CDR3nt: TGCAGCGTTGTAGAGGGACAGGGTCTAATTGGCTACACCTTC; CDR3aa: CSVVEGQGLIGYTF
j_gene: TRBJ1-5; abundance: .; v_gene: TRBV7-2; d_gene: .; CDR3nt: TGTGCCAGCAGCTTAGCCCCGGGGGGCAATCAGCCCCAGCATTTT; CDR3aa: CASSLAPGGNQPQHF
j_gene: TRBJ1-2; abundance: .; v_gene: TRBV14; d_gene: .; CDR3nt: TGTGCCAGCAGCCCCCATAGCCAGTCTTATGGCTACACCTTC; CDR3aa: CASSPHSQSYGYTF
j_gene: TRBJ2-1; abundance: .; v_gene: TRBV7-3; d_gene: TRBD1; CDR3nt: TGTGCCAGCAGCTTAACCGGGACAGGGAACAATGAGCAGTTCTTC; CDR3aa: CASSLTGTGNNEQFF
j_gene: TRBJ1-1; abundance: .; v_gene: TRBV19; d_gene: .; CDR3nt: TGTGCCAGTTTTTCCCTTAAGAACACTGAAGCTTTCTTT; CDR3aa: CASFSLKNTEAFF
j_gene: TRBJ2-7; abundance: .; v_gene: TRBV3-1/TRBV3-2; d_gene: TRBD2; CDR3nt: TGTGCCAGCAGGCAAGGGACTACACTCCGGCAGTACTTC; CDR3aa: CASRQGTTLRQYF
j_gene: TRBJ1-4; abundance: .; v_gene: TRBV30; d_gene: .; CDR3nt: TGTGCCTCAACACCATTCGGGGATGAAAAACTGTTTTTT; CDR3aa: CASTPFGDEKLFF
j_gene: TRBJ1-5; abundance: few; v_gene: TRBV19; d_gene: .; CDR3nt: TGTGCCAGTAGTATTATCGGGGAAGGGGGTCATCAGCCCCAGCATTTT; CDR3aa: CASSIIGEGGHQPQHF
j_gene: TRBJ2-7; abundance: .; v_gene: TRBV7-9; d_gene: .; CDR3nt: TGTGCCAGCAGCTTACCCTCGACAGGAAAATACGAGCAGTACTTC; CDR3aa: CASSLPSTGKYEQYF
j_gene: TRBJ2-2; abundance: .; v_gene: TRBV7-2; d_gene: TRBD1; CDR3nt: TGTGCCAGCAGCTCGTGGACAGGCTTAAACACCGGGGAGCTGTTTTTT; CDR3aa: CASSSWTGLNTGELFF
j_gene: TRBJ1-4; abundance: .; v_gene: TRBV19; d_gene: .; CDR3nt: TGTGCCAGTAGTACTCAATGGCGGGGGGAAAAACTGTTTTTT; CDR3aa: CASSTQWRGEKLFF
j_gene: TRBJ2-5; abundance: once; v_gene: TRBV12-5; d_gene: TRBD2; CDR3nt: TGTGCTAGTGGTCCGGGACTAGCGGGGGGCGGAGGCGAGACCCAGTACTTC; CDR3aa: CASGPGLAGGGGETQYF
j_gene: TRBJ2-3; abundance: .; v_gene: TRBV5-1; d_gene: TRBD2; CDR3nt: TGCGCCTCCAGCCCGCGGGGGGCGGGCACAGATACGCAGTATTTT; CDR3aa: CASSPRGAGTDTQYF